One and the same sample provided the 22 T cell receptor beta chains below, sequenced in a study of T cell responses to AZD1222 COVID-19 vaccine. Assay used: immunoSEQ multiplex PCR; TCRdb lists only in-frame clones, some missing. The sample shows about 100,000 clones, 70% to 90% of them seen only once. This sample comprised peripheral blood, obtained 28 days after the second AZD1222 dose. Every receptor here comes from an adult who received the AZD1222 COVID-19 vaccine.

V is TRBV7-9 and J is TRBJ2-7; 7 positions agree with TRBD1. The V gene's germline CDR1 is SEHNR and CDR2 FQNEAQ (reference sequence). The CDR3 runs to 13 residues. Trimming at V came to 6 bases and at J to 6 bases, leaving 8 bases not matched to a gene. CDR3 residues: CASSGQGGSEQYF. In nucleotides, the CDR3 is TGTGCCAGCAGTGGCCAAGGGGGCAGCGAGCAGTACTTC. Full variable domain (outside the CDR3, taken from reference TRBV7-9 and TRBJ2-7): DTGVSQNPRHKITKRGQNVTFRCDPISEHNRLYWYRQTLGQGPEFLTYFQNEAQLEKSRLLSDRFSAERPKGSFSTLEIQRTEQGDSAMYLCASSGQGGSEQYFGPGTRLTVT.

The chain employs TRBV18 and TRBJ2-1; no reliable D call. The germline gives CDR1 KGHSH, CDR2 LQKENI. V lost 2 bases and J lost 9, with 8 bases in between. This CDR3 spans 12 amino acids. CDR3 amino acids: CASSPKVREQFF. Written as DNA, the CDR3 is TGTGCCAGCTCACCAAAGGTCCGTGAGCAGTTCTTC.

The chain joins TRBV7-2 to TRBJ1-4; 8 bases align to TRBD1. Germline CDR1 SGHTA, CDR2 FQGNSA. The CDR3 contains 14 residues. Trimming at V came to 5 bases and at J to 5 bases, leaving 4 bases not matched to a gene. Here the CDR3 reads CASSRDRRNEKLFF. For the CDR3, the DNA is TGTGCCAGCAGCCGGGACAGGCGGAATGAAAAACTGTTTTTT.

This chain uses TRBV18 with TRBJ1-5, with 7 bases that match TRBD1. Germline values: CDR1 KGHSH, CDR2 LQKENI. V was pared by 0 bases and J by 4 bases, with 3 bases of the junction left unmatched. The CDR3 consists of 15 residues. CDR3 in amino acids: CASSPPGTDNQPQHF. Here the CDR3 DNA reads TGTGCCAGCTCACCACCGGGGACAGATAATCAGCCCCAGCATTTT.

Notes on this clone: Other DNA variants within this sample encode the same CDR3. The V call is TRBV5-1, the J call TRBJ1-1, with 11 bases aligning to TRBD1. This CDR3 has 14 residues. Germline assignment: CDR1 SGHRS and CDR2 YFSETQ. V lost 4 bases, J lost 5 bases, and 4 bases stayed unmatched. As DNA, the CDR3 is TGCGCCAGCAGCGGACAGGGGGCTGGAACTGAAGCTTTCTTT. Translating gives CASSGQGAGTEAFF.

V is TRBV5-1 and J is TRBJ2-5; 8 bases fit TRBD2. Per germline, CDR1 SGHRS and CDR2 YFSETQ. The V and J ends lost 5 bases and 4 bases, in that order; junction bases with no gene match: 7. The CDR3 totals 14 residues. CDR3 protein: CASRPGGSRETQYF. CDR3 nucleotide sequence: TGCGCCAGCAGGCCGGGGGGGTCGAGAGAGACCCAGTACTTC.

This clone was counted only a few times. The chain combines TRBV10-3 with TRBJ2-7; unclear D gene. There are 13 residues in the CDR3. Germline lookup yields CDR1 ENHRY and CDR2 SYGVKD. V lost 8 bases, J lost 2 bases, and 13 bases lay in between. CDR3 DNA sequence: TGTGCCATCGCCGCAGGCCAAGCCTACGAGCAGTACTTC. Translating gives CAIAAGQAYEQYF.

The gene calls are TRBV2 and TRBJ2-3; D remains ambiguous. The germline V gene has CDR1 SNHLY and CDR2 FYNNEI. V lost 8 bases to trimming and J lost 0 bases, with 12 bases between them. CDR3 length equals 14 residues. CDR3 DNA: TGTGCCAGCGAGTCCCCCGCTAGCACAGATACGCAGTATTTT. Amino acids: CASESPASTDTQYF.

The CDR3 loop is CASSFPGLNTEAFF. In DNA, the CDR3 is TGCGCCAGCAGCTTTCCAGGCCTCAACACTGAAGCTTTCTTT. The J gene is TRBJ1-1, the V gene TRBV5-1; D not resolved. V dropped 2 bases and J dropped 2 bases, with 10 bases sitting between them. CDR3 length: 14 residues. Germline V lookup: CDR1 SGHRS, CDR2 YFSETQ.

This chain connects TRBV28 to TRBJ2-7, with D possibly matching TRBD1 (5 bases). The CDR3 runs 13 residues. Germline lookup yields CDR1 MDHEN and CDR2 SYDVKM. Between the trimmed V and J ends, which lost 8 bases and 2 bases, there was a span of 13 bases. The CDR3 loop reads CASGNRSPYEQYF. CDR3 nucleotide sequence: TGTGCCAGCGGTAACAGGTCGCCCTACGAGCAGTACTTC.

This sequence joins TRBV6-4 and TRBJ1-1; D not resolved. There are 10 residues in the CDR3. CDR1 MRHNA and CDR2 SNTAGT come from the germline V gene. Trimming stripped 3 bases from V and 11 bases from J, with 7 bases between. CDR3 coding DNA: TGTGCCAGCAGTGAAAGTATGGCTTTCTTT. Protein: CASSESMAFF.

The CDR3 spells CAWSVLPGRGGPQNTGELFF. The CDR3 DNA sequence: TGTGCCTGGAGTGTACTTCCCGGTCGGGGCGGCCCTCAGAACACCGGGGAGCTGTTTTTT. The chain employs TRBV30 and TRBJ2-2, with D perhaps matching TRBD1 or TRBD2 (5 bases each). The germline V gene has CDR1 GTSNPN and CDR2 SVGIG (reference sequence). The CDR3 sequence is 20 residues long. The ends were cut back, 0 bases at V and 1 base at J, with 24 bases in the middle.

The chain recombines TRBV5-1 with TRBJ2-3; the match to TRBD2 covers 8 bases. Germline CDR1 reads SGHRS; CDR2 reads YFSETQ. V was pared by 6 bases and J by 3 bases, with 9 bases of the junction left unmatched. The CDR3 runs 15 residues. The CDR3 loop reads CASKKPGLDTDTQYF. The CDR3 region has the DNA TGCGCCAGCAAAAAACCGGGACTAGATACAGATACGCAGTATTTT.

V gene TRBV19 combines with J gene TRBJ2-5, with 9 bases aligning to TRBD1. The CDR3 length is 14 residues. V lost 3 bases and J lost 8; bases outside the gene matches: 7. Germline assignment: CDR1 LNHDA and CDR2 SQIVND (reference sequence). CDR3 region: CASSMGPGQGTQYF. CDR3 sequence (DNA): TGTGCCAGTAGTATGGGACCGGGACAGGGTACCCAGTACTTC.

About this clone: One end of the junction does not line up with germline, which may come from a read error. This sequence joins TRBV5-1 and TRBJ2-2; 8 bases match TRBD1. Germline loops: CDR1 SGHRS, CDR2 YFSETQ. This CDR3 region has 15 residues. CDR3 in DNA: TGCGCCAGCAGTTTGGACAGGGCGGATACCGGGGAGCTGTTTTTT. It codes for CASSLDRADTGELFF.

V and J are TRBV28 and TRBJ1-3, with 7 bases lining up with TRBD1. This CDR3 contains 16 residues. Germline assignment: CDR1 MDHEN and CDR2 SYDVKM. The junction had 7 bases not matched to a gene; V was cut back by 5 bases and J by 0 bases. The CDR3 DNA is TGTGCCAGCAGTCAAGGAGGGGGCAGCTCTGGAAACACCATATATTTT. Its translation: CASSQGGGSSGNTIYF.

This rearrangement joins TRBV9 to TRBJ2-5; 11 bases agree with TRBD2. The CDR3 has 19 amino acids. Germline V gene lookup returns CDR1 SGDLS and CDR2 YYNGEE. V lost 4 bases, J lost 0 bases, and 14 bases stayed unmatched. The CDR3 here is CASSPHLAGGDKNQETQYF. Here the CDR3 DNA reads TGTGCCAGCAGCCCGCATCTAGCGGGAGGCGACAAAAACCAAGAGACCCAGTACTTC.

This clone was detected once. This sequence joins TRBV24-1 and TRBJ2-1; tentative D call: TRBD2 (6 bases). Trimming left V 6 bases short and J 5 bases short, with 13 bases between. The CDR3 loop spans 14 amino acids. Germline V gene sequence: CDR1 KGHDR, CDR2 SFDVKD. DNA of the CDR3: TGTGCCACCAGTCACCGGGACTTTAACAATGAGCAGTTCTTC. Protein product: CATSHRDFNNEQFF.

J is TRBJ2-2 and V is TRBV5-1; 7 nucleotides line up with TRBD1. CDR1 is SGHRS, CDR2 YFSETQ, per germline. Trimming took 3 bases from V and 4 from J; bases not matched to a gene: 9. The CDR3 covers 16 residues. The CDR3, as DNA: TGCGCCAGCAGCTCGGGGACAGCCCAACCCACCGGGGAGCTGTTTTTT. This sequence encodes CASSSGTAQPTGELFF.

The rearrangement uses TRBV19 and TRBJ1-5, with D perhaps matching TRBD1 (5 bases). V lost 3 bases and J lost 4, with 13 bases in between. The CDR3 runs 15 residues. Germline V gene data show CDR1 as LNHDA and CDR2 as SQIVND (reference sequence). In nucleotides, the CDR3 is TGTGCCAGTAGTATCCAACAGGCGTCAAATCAGCCCCAGCATTTT. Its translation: CASSIQQASNQPQHF.

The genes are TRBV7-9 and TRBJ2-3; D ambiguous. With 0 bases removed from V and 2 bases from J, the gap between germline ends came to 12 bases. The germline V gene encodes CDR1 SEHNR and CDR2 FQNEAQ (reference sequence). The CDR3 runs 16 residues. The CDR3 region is CASSLAVGLITDTQYF. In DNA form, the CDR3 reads TGTGCCAGCAGCTTAGCGGTGGGGTTGATCACAGATACGCAGTATTTT.

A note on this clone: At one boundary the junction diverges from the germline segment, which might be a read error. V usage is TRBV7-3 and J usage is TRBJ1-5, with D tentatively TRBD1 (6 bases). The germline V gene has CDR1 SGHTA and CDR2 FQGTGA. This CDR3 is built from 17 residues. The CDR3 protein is CASNLCRRGHNNQPQHF. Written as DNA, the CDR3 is TGTGCCAGCAACTTATGTCGGCGGGGGCACAACAATCAGCCCCAGCATTTT.